The sequence of this TCR beta chain was determined in a study of shared clonotypes between healthy human individuals. Study details: The study used three CD4 naive, three CD4 memory, two CD8 naive and one CD8 memory plate per donor. The study's findings and limits: Rarefaction exposed incomplete sorted-subset sequencing despite large depth.

Clones were read by immunoSEQ multiplex PCR, and TCRdb kept only the in-frame ones, dropping some. The table lists approximately 1,500,000 clones, 95% to 97% of them singletons. With regard to this clone: Its antigen remains unidentified.

This receptor was obtained from a man aged 25-45 years in good health. Source material: naive CD4+ T cells sorted from blood. Subset reported: CD45RA+ positively selected.

CDR3 loop: CASSSWLDSRGANVLTF. The CDR3 region has the DNA TGCGCCAGCAGCTCGTGGCTTGACAGCCGGGGGGCCAACGTCCTGACTTTC. This sequence joins TRBV5-1 and TRBJ2-6, with D perhaps TRBD1 (5 bases). CDR3 size: 17 residues. Germline V CDR1 and CDR2: SGHRS, YFSETQ. The V gene lost 3 bases and the J gene lost 4 bases, with 17 bases spanning the gap.